This T cell receptor beta chain was documented in a study of breast tumors, draining lymph nodes, adjacent tissues. Regarding the study as a whole: Findings are consistent with lymph node origin and intratumoral expansion of most tumor T cells. That most tumor T cells come from lymph nodes remained unproven. Luminal-like breast cancer showed significantly higher tumor–nontumor repertoire similarity than basal-like. Tumors had less TCR diversity than lymph nodes, more than nontumor tissue.

Germline CDR1 and CDR2: SGHNT and YYREEE (reference sequence). The length of the CDR3 is 14 residues. Trimming at V came to 3 bases and at J to 5 bases, leaving 7 bases not matched to a gene. Breast cancer patients provided tissue from their axillary draining lymph nodes. The table lists this clonotype with many counts. Its antigen is unidentified. MiXCR, applied by TCRdb to the multiplex PCR reads, yields one record per CDR3 protein. The sample carries 75,000 to 100,000 distinct CDR3 sequences, around 20% recorded once. The sequenced sample was axillary lymph node tissue. The sequence was collected from a female donor with breast cancer. Some clones in this sample may be carry-over from other donors' samples. The chain is built from TRBV5-4 and TRBJ2-7; 8 bases agree with TRBD2. CDR3 amino acids: CASSSPGGPDEQYF. In DNA form, the CDR3 reads TGTGCCAGCAGCTCGCCGGGAGGGCCCGACGAGCAGTACTTC.